These 23 T cell receptor beta chains were sequenced from one sample in a study of shared clonotypes between healthy human individuals. Data came from immunoSEQ multiplex PCR; TCRdb stores just in-frame clones and leaves some out. The sample shows about 680,000 clones, approximately 79% of them seen only once. The source material was memory CD4+ T cells sorted from blood. Sample subset: CD45RA-negative fraction. These TCRs come from a woman aged 25 to 39 in good health.

Only one count was recorded for this clone. The J gene is TRBJ2-7, the V gene TRBV5-1; TRBD2 matches 9 bases. CDR1 and CDR2 from the germline V gene are SGHRS and YFSETQ. With 5 bases clipped from V and 2 bases from J, the junction kept 5 bases outside the gene matches. The CDR3 is made up of 14 amino acids. Here the CDR3 DNA reads TGCGCCAGCAGAGCGGGGGGCAACGCCTACGAGCAGTACTTC. It yields the protein CASRAGGNAYEQYF.

The chain is built from TRBV6-1 and TRBJ2-4, with D tentatively TRBD1 (6 bases). CDR1 and CDR2 from the germline V gene are MNHNS and SASEGT. V dropped 5 bases and J dropped 7 bases, with 6 bases sitting between them. This CDR3 has 11 amino acids. This chain's CDR3 is CASSRGNIQYF. The DNA of the CDR3 is TGTGCCAGCAGTAGGGGGAACATTCAGTACTTC.

In regard to this clone: Other nucleotide sequences in the sample specify the same CDR3. The chain is built from TRBV28 and TRBJ2-7, with D unresolved. The CDR3 has 13 residues. The V gene lost 3 bases and the J gene lost 3 bases, with 9 bases spanning the gap. Germline CDR1 is MDHEN and CDR2 is SYDVKM. The CDR3 DNA is TGTGCCAGCAGTTTCGGACCAAGCTACGAGCAGTACTTC. Protein product: CASSFGPSYEQYF.

The chain carries TRBV2 and TRBJ2-3; 12 bases map to TRBD2. The V gene's germline CDR1 is SNHLY and CDR2 FYNNEI. The CDR3 consists of 15 residues. V shed 7 bases and J 2 bases; nucleotides not matched to a gene: 4. The CDR3 sequence: CASNGLAGFTDTQYF. The CDR3 nucleotides read TGTGCCAGCAACGGACTAGCGGGATTCACAGATACGCAGTATTTT. The variable domain in full, with the rest retrieved from reference TRBV2 and TRBJ2-3, is EPEVTQTPSHQVTQMGQEVILRCVPISNHLYFYWYRQILGQKVEFLVSFYNNEISEKSEIFDDQFSVERPDGSNFTLKIRSTKLEDSAMYFCASNGLAGFTDTQYFGPGTRLTVL.

The V and J genes are TRBV28 and TRBJ1-1; D gene ambiguous. V was cut by 8 bases and J by 6 bases, with 19 bases left in between. From germline, CDR1 is MDHEN and CDR2 SYDVKM. The CDR3 runs 14 residues. CDR3 amino acids: CASARREVWAEAFF. The CDR3 nucleotides read TGTGCCAGCGCCCGGCGGGAGGTGTGGGCTGAAGCTTTCTTT.

The rearrangement joins TRBV6-7 to TRBJ2-1; 9 nucleotides agree with TRBD1. TRBV6-7 is filed as an ORF, its function uncertain. There are 14 residues in the CDR3. Losses at the gene ends were 7 bases for V and 6 bases for J; bases not matched to a gene: 7. CDR3 residues: CASTPTDRGNEQFF. The CDR3 bases are TGTGCCAGCACACCTACGGACAGGGGCAATGAGCAGTTCTTC.

The chain carries TRBV29-1 and TRBJ1-1; tentatively, D is TRBD1 (5 bases). Germline CDR1 reads SQVTM; CDR2 reads ANQGSEA. CDR3 size: 12 residues. V was cut by 6 bases and J by 2 bases, with 10 bases left in between. The CDR3 DNA follows: TGCAGCGTCCAGGGATTCAACACTGAAGCTTTCTTT. It yields the protein CSVQGFNTEAFF.

The CDR3, as DNA: TGTGCCAGCAGCTTGTCGGTTAGCGGAGTCTACAATGAGCAGTTCTTC. Its translation is CASSLSVSGVYNEQFF. The chain recombines TRBV5-4 with TRBJ2-1; possibly TRBD2 for D (6 bases). The V gene's germline CDR1 is SGHNT and CDR2 YYREEE (reference sequence). V lost 1 base and J lost 3, with 14 bases in between. This CDR3 has 16 residues.

V gene TRBV7-8 combines with J gene TRBJ1-5; D is ambiguous. Trimming left V 6 bases short and J 7 bases short, with 19 bases between. The length of the CDR3 is 15 residues. In germline, CDR1 is SGHVS, CDR2 FQNEAQ. In DNA, the CDR3 is TGTGCCAGCAGTCCGAACCGGACGGGCCACCAGCCCCAGCATTTT. It specifies CASSPNRTGHQPQHF.

This sequence joins TRBV7-3 and TRBJ2-1, with TRBD2 matching 15 bases. The V gene end was trimmed by 0 bases and the J gene end by 0 bases; junction bases not matched to a gene: 12. Germline CDR1 reads SGHTA; CDR2 reads FQGTGA. The CDR3 is made up of 22 amino acids. CDR3 protein: CASSLTGTGTSGRRSSYNEQFF. For the CDR3, the DNA is TGTGCCAGCAGCTTAACGGGTACCGGGACTAGCGGGAGGCGGAGCTCCTACAATGAGCAGTTCTTC. Looking up the rest from reference TRBV7-3 and TRBJ2-1 gives the full variable domain: GAGVSQTPSNKVTEKGKYVELRCDPISGHTALYWYRQSLGQGPEFLIYFQGTGAADDSGLPNDRFFAVRPEGSVSTLKIQRTERGDSAVYLCASSLTGTGTSGRRSSYNEQFFGPGTRLTVL.

V and J are TRBV28 and TRBJ2-7; 7 bases are a match to TRBD2. Germline V lookup: CDR1 MDHEN, CDR2 SYDVKM. The CDR3 is 15 amino acids. J gave up 2 bases and V 5 bases, and 9 bases lay outside the gene matches. CDR3 loop: CASSAPLAAPYEQYF. The DNA of the CDR3 is TGTGCCAGCAGTGCCCCTCTAGCGGCCCCCTACGAGCAGTACTTC.

This clone was found a few times. The chain recombines TRBV5-1 with TRBJ1-1; 12 bases line up with TRBD1. CDR1 and CDR2 (germline): SGHRS, YFSETQ. J lost 7 bases, V lost 4 bases, and 8 bases had no gene match. This CDR3 contains 15 residues. The DNA for the CDR3 is TGCGCCAGCAGCGTGGGACAGGGGGCAACTTTTGAAGCTTTCTTT. Protein sequence: CASSVGQGATFEAFF.

CDR3 region: CASSPRQLAKNIQYF. CDR3 DNA: TGTGCCAGCAGCCCCCGGCAGTTAGCCAAAAACATTCAGTACTTC. The J gene is TRBJ2-4, the V gene TRBV7-8, with D hard to call. CDR1 and CDR2 (germline): SGHVS, FQNEAQ. The V end was cut by 5 bases, the J end by 0 bases, with 11 bases between. The CDR3 extends over 15 amino acids. The whole variable domain, filled in from reference TRBV7-8 and TRBJ2-4, reads GAGVSQSPRYKVAKRGQDVALRCDPISGHVSLFWYQQALGQGPEFLTYFQNEAQLDKSGLPSDRFFAERPEGSVSTLKIQRTQQEDSAVYLCASSPRQLAKNIQYFGAGTRLSVL.

The gene calls are TRBV5-6 and TRBJ2-7, with 11 bases aligning to TRBD2. Per the germline V gene, CDR1 is SGHDT and CDR2 is YYEEEE. The length of the CDR3 is 16 residues. The junction had 9 bases not matched to a gene; V was cut back by 0 bases and J by 7 bases. The CDR3, as DNA: TGTGCCAGCAGCTTGGCCCCACTAGCGGGAGTCGGAGAGCAGTACTTC. This codes for CASSLAPLAGVGEQYF.

This chain links TRBV5-1 with TRBJ2-7, with a possible D match to TRBD1 (5 bases). The CDR3 extends over 12 amino acids. Trimming stripped 0 bases from V and 9 bases from J, with 10 bases between. The V gene's germline CDR1 is SGHRS and CDR2 YFSETQ. The chain's CDR3 is CASSLDGHWQYF. The CDR3 bases are TGCGCCAGCAGCTTGGACGGACACTGGCAGTACTTC. The full variable domain, in which reference TRBV5-1 and TRBJ2-7 provide the parts outside the CDR3, is KAGVTQTPRYLIKTRGQQVTLSCSPISGHRSVSWYQQTPGQGLQFLFEYFSETQRNKGNFPGRFSGRQFSNSRSEMNVSTLELGDSALYLCASSLDGHWQYFGPGTRLTVT.

In its sample, this clone was seen a few times. The CDR3 region is CATSRGLAGANVLTF. CDR3 DNA: TGTGCCACCAGCAGAGGGCTAGCTGGGGCCAACGTCCTGACTTTC. J is TRBJ2-6 and V is TRBV15; D remains unclear. This CDR3 is built from 15 residues. Germline V gene lookup returns CDR1 LNHNV and CDR2 YYDKDF (reference sequence). V was shortened by 1 base and J by 2 bases, with 6 bases between the two germline ends. Together with reference TRBV15 and TRBJ2-6, the CDR3 gives the full variable domain: DAMVIQNPRYQVTQFGKPVTLSCSQTLNHNVMYWYQQKSSQAPKLLFHYYDKDFNNEADTPDNFQSRRPNTSFCFLDIRSPGLGDTAMYLCATSRGLAGANVLTFGAGSRLTVL.

This chain joins TRBV11-2 and TRBJ2-1; D is undetermined. Germline lookup yields CDR1 SGHAT and CDR2 FQNNGV. The V end lost 2 bases, the J end lost 0 bases, and 14 bases lay between the germline ends. The CDR3 runs 17 residues. The CDR3 here is CASSLLQALSSYNEQFF. CDR3 coding DNA: TGTGCCAGCAGCTTACTGCAGGCCCTCAGCTCCTACAATGAGCAGTTCTTC.

The chain is built from TRBV20-1 and TRBJ1-4; no clear D gene. V was shortened by 5 bases and J by 8 bases, with 9 bases between the two germline ends. Germline CDR1 is DFQATT and CDR2 is SNEGSKA (reference sequence). This CDR3 is built from 11 residues. CDR3 sequence reads: CSAGRGEKLFF. The CDR3 coding sequence is TGCAGTGCTGGAAGAGGGGAAAAACTGTTTTTT.

The chain combines TRBV6-6 with TRBJ2-5; D is perhaps TRBD2 (5 bases). V gave up 6 bases and J gave up 7 bases, with 18 bases separating them. Germline V CDR1 and CDR2: MNHNY, SVGAGI (reference sequence). This CDR3 comprises 14 residues. The CDR3 DNA follows: TGTGCCAGCAGGCCCGACTACAACGACGGGACCCAGTACTTC. Its translation is CASRPDYNDGTQYF.

A single count supports this clone. The V and J genes are TRBV21-1 and TRBJ2-7; TRBD2, the D gene given by the table, was not confirmed from the DNA. TRBV21-1 is labeled a pseudogene. This CDR3 is built from 16 residues. The CDR3 sequence is CASSKESSASSYEQYF. CDR3 DNA: TGTGCCAGCAGCAAAGAGAGCAGCGCCAGCTCCTACGAGCAGTACTTC.

V and J are TRBV9 and TRBJ2-5, with 11 bases lining up with TRBD2. CDR3 size: 14 residues. V lost 1 base, J lost 5 bases, and 1 base stayed unmatched. Germline V gives CDR1 SGDLS, CDR2 YYNGEE. This CDR3 reads CASSVTSGSETQYF. DNA for the CDR3: TGTGCCAGCAGCGTAACTAGCGGGAGTGAGACCCAGTACTTC.

CDR3 sequence (DNA): TGTGCCAGCAGTTTGGCTACGCCCTGGGATGAGCAGTTCTTC. The encoded protein is CASSLATPWDEQFF. The chain has TRBV28 and TRBJ2-1; D not certain. The CDR3 runs to 14 residues. The V and J ends lost 3 bases and 8 bases respectively, with 14 bases between them. CDR1 MDHEN and CDR2 SYDVKM come from the germline V gene.

This sequence joins TRBV27 and TRBJ1-5; no firm D call. V shed 5 bases and J shed 7 bases, with 18 bases lying between them. Germline CDR1 is MNHEY and CDR2 is SMNVEV (reference sequence). This CDR3 comprises 15 residues. The CDR3: CASSGVAPSTQPQHF. For the CDR3, the DNA is TGTGCCAGCAGTGGGGTCGCGCCCAGCACCCAGCCCCAGCATTTT.